These T cell receptor beta chains were read from a single sample in a study of cytomegalovirus exposure and HLA in healthy donors. Data came from immunoSEQ multiplex PCR; TCRdb stores just in-frame clones and leaves some out. The sample has around 150,000 clones, around 63% seen once; the top ten hold 4.5%. The sequencing sample was made of PBMCs. The receptors were gathered from a young woman in good health and CMV-seropositive. Each CDR3 is given with its conserved first and last residue. Fields, in order: V gene, CDR3 length, J gene, D gene, clone size, CDR3 DNA, CDR3 protein. The D gene is left open where the match is weak. Clone size is not always given. Where it is, it says once, few, many or a class for expanded clones.

V: TRBV5-1; length: 12; J: TRBJ2-3; D: NA; size: NA; DNA: TGCGCCAGCAGCTTCAGCGGGGATACGCAGTATTTT; CDR3: CASSFSGDTQYF
V: TRBV11-2; length: 15; J: TRBJ1-4; D: TRBD1; size: NA; DNA: TGTGCCAGCAGCCCACCTGGGACAGGGGACGAAAAACTGTTTTTT; CDR3: CASSPPGTGDEKLFF
V: TRBV11-2; length: 16; J: TRBJ1-1; D: TRBD1; size: NA; DNA: TGTGCCAGCAGCTTAGATGGATACAGGGGGCTGGGTGAAGCTTTCTTT; CDR3: CASSLDGYRGLGEAFF
V: TRBV7-6; length: 20; J: TRBJ2-6; D: NA; size: NA; DNA: TGTGCCAGCAGCTTAGGAGGTAGTTGGGGCTCTCTATCTGGGGCCAACGTCCTGACTTTC; CDR3: CASSLGGSWGSLSGANVLTF
V: TRBV27; length: 15; J: TRBJ1-5; D: TRBD1; size: NA; DNA: TGTGCCATCGGACTGGGACAGGTGTTCAATCAGCCCCAGCATTTT; CDR3: CAIGLGQVFNQPQHF
V: TRBV18; length: 15; J: TRBJ1-2; D: NA; size: NA; DNA: TGTGCCAGCTCCCCGGGACAAGTAGACTTGTCTGGCTACACCTTC; CDR3: CASSPGQVDLSGYTF
V: TRBV30; length: 13; J: TRBJ2-1; D: NA; size: NA; DNA: TGTGCCTGGAGTGGACAGTCCTACAATGAGCAGTTCTTC; CDR3: CAWSGQSYNEQFF
V: TRBV27; length: 13; J: TRBJ1-6; D: NA; size: NA; DNA: TGTGCCAGCCAGGCCCTGTGGGATTCACCCCTCCACTTT; CDR3: CASQALWDSPLHF
V: TRBV4-1; length: 15; J: TRBJ2-3; D: NA; size: NA; DNA: TGCGCCAGCAGCCACATGTCGTGGAGGGCAGATACGCAGTATTTT; CDR3: CASSHMSWRADTQYF
V: TRBV19; length: 16; J: TRBJ2-5; D: TRBD1; size: NA; DNA: TGTGCCAGTAGTATCTCCGTCGGGGACAGGGGAGAGACCCAGTACTTC; CDR3: CASSISVGDRGETQYF
V: TRBV5-1; length: 16; J: TRBJ2-7; D: TRBD2; size: NA; DNA: TGCGCCAGCAGCCCGGGACAGAGCGGGGGGACCTACGAGCAGTACTTC; CDR3: CASSPGQSGGTYEQYF
V: TRBV14; length: 20; J: TRBJ1-3; D: NA; size: NA; DNA: TGTGCCAGCAGCGAAGCCACACACCGAGGGATTGGGGTCTCTGGAAACACCATATATTTT; CDR3: CASSEATHRGIGVSGNTIYF
V: TRBV6-5; length: 13; J: TRBJ2-1; D: TRBD1; size: NA; DNA: TGTGCCAGCAGCCCAGGGACAGGAAGTGAGCAGTTCTTC; CDR3: CASSPGTGSEQFF
V: TRBV10-3; length: 12; J: TRBJ1-4; D: NA; size: NA; DNA: TGTGCCAGTAGCAGGGTCAATGAAAAACTGTTTTTT; CDR3: CASSRVNEKLFF
V: TRBV7-2; length: 17; J: TRBJ1-2; D: NA; size: NA; DNA: TGTGCCAGCAGCTTAGGTGGTGGAGGGGGGGGCTATGGTGGCTACACCTTC; CDR3: CASSLGGGGGGYGGYTF
V: TRBV2; length: 11; J: TRBJ2-7; D: NA; size: NA; DNA: TGTGCCAGCGGCCAGGACTACGAGCAGTACTTC; CDR3: CASGQDYEQYF
V: TRBV7-9; length: 10; J: TRBJ2-7; D: NA; size: NA; DNA: TGTGCCAGCAGCCCTAACGAGCAGTACTTC; CDR3: CASSPNEQYF
V: TRBV19; length: 14; J: TRBJ1-4; D: NA; size: NA; DNA: TGTGCCAGTAGCATACAGGGATCTAATGAAAAACTGTTTTTT; CDR3: CASSIQGSNEKLFF
V: TRBV30; length: 11; J: TRBJ2-7; D: TRBD1; size: few; DNA: TGTGCCTGGGGGGACAGCTACGAGCAGTACTTC; CDR3: CAWGDSYEQYF
V: TRBV2; length: 15; J: TRBJ2-1; D: TRBD2; size: NA; DNA: TGTGCCAGCAGTGGGGAGCGGGAGGGTGGAAATGAGCAGTTCTTC; CDR3: CASSGEREGGNEQFF
V: TRBV7-9; length: 14; J: TRBJ2-7; D: NA; size: NA; DNA: TGTGCCAGCAGCTTAGTAGAGACTCTGAACGAGCAGTACTTC; CDR3: CASSLVETLNEQYF
V: TRBV11-3; length: 12; J: TRBJ1-1; D: NA; size: NA; DNA: TGTGCCAGCAGCTTAGATCAGGGGGAAGCTTTCTTT; CDR3: CASSLDQGEAFF
V: TRBV13; length: 13; J: TRBJ1-1; D: TRBD1; size: NA; DNA: TGTGCCAGCAGAATGGGACAGTCCTTTGAAGCTTTCTTT; CDR3: CASRMGQSFEAFF
V: TRBV7-2; length: 14; J: TRBJ2-5; D: NA; size: NA; DNA: TGTGCCAGCAGCGCCTCCAGGGCCCAAGAGACCCAGTACTTC; CDR3: CASSASRAQETQYF
V: TRBV5-1; length: 15; J: TRBJ2-7; D: TRBD2; size: NA; DNA: TGCGCCAGCAGCTTGCCGGGACTAGCGGGATACGAGCAGTACTTC; CDR3: CASSLPGLAGYEQYF